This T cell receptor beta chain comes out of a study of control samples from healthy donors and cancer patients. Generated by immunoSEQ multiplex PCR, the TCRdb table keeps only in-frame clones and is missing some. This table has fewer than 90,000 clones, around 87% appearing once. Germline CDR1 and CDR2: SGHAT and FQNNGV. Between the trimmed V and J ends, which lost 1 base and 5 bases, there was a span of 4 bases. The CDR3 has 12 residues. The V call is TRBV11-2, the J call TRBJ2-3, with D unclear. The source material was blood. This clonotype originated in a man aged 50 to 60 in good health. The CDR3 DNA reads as TGTGCCAGCAGCTTAGTAAGAGATACGCAGTATTTT. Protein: CASSLVRDTQYF.